This passage covers 4 T cell receptor beta chains from one sample sequenced in a study of OX40 agonist ivuxolimab in advanced cancers. Preparation of the library involved the immunoSEQ multiplex PCR assay. TCRdb stores this immuneACCESS table with in-frame sequences only. Part of the clones is absent; in the studies checked, under half of the shortfall reflects unresolved V genes, and no reason is known for the rest. The sample table lists 70,000 to 75,000 clones, more than 65% of them with a count of one. The ten largest clones add up to roughly 1.2% of the sample. This sample comprised CD4+ or CD8+ T cells sorted from blood, obtained in a trial of the OX40 agonist ivuxolimab. These receptors originate from an adult with an advanced solid tumor such as melanoma, head and neck, liver or kidney cancer.

V gene TRBV5-1 combines with J gene TRBJ2-3; D may match TRBD1 or TRBD2 (5 bases each). The CDR3 runs to 15 residues. V gave up 0 bases and J gave up 4 bases, with 12 bases separating them. Germline V gene data show CDR1 as SGHRS and CDR2 as YFSETQ. Written as DNA, the CDR3 is TGCGCCAGCAGCTTGGAGGGACGGGTTGCAGATACGCAGTATTTT. This translates into CASSLEGRVADTQYF.

CDR3 coding DNA: TGTGCCAGCAGCCCCGGCCCCGAAGCTTTCTTT. This codes for CASSPGPEAFF. The rearrangement joins TRBV6-6 to TRBJ1-1, with D unresolved. This CDR3 spans 11 amino acids. Deletions cut 6 bases from V and 8 bases from J, with 10 bases between. Germline V lookup: CDR1 MNHNY, CDR2 SVGAGI (reference sequence).

This rearrangement joins TRBV7-2 to TRBJ1-2, with D perhaps matching TRBD1 (5 bases). The V gene lost 4 bases and the J gene lost 2 bases, with 11 bases spanning the gap. Germline V lookup: CDR1 SGHTA, CDR2 FQGNSA. The CDR3 consists of 14 residues. Here the CDR3 DNA reads TGTGCCAGCAGCTACGGACACATCAACTATGGCTACACCTTC. It specifies CASSYGHINYGYTF.

The chain joins TRBV27 to TRBJ1-2, with a weak D call TRBD1 (5 bases). Looked up from germline, CDR1 is MNHEY and CDR2 is SMNVEV (reference sequence). There are 14 residues in the CDR3. The V gene lost 2 bases and the J gene lost 6 bases, with 13 bases spanning the gap. The CDR3 region has the DNA TGTGCCAGCAGTTTAAGGGTTTCAGGGAATGGCTACACCTTC. Residues: CASSLRVSGNGYTF.